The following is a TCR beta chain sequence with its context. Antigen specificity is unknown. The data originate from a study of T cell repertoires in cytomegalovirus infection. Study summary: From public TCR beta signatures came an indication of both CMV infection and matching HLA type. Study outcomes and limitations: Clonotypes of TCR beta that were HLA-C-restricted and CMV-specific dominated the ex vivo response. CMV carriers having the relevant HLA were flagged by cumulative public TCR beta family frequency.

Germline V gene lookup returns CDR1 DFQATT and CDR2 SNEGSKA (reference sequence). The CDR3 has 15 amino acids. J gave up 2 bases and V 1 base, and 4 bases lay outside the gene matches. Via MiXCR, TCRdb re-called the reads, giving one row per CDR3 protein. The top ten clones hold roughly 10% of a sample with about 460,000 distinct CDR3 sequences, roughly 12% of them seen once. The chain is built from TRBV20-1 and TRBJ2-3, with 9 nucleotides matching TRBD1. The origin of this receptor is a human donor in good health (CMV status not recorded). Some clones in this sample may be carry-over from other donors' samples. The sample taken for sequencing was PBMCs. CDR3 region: CSARGQGGPTDTQYF. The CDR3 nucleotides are TGCAGTGCTAGAGGACAGGGGGGCCCCACAGATACGCAGTATTTT.